The text below deals with one T cell receptor beta chain. Its binding antigen is unknown. It has no much larger one-base neighbor in the sample; base qualities were not kept. This record comes from a study of blood T cell repertoires in COVID-19 (dated by TCRdb to about 2020). About the study as a whole: The collaborator samples originated in the United States, Italy and Spain and spanned the acute and convalescent phases of COVID-19. The material from the prospective study consisted of cDNA or gDNA derived from T cells, B-cell-depleted T cells, or PBMCs. Deeply sampled blood TCRbeta repertoires from subjects exposed to, actively infected with, or recovered from COVID-19 were included in the dataset. The repertoires were made available in a free public database intended to serve as a resource for research on the immune response to SARS-CoV-2. The samples were drawn from two sources: the first 160 participants of the ongoing ImmuneRACE study, and fewer than 1,500 subjects contributed by 6 global collaborators. The sample metadata nearly always contained a de-identified subject ID, COVID-19 status, age in years and sex. Where available, HLA class I and class II types were obtained from metadata supplied by the sample provider rather than from assay-based typing.

The immunoSEQ Assay, a bias-controlled multiplex PCR, was used to amplify TCRbeta CDR3 regions from genomic DNA. As for how the authors treated the data: Within the assay, amplification of reference gene primers was used to estimate how many nucleated cells each sample contained. To quantify the absolute abundance of each unique TCRbeta CDR3 rearrangement, sequence reads were collapsed and filtered. For each sample, productive Simpson clonality was calculated as the square root of Simpson's diversity index over productive rearrangements. Sourced from immuneACCESS, this table was stored by TCRdb with only in-frame sequences that have V and J called. A share of the clones is absent; for the studies checked, an unresolved V gene accounts for under half, and the remainder has no known explanation. V and J calls plus clone size are reproduced from that table; the DNA served to infer D and trimming. This sample lists 150,000 or so clones; about 81% were detected once. The top ten clonotypes cover roughly a tenth of the sample.

What the research found in general, with its limitations: Clinical and demographic metadata were provided uncurated, with the amount varying by source and participant.

The germline V gene encodes CDR1 MNHEY and CDR2 SVGEGT. V and J lose 5 bases and 3 bases, and a span of 14 bases separates them. The CDR3 has 15 amino acids, counting the end cysteine and phenylalanine. Only the CDR3 part of the read is kept: 45 bases, read in frame from the first base. Each collaborating institution followed its own protocols to collect whole blood in K2EDTA tubes. Collaborator samples were shipped for TCRbeta analysis as frozen whole blood, isolated PBMCs, or DNA extracted from either sample type. The source of this sequence is a human donor in a cohort sampled during active COVID-19. Sequencing was carried out using peripheral blood. The chain uses TRBV6-2 or TRBV6-3 and TRBJ1-5, with TRBD1 tentatively as D gene (5 bases match). The CDR3 protein is CASSIQGKTNQPQHF. The DNA sequence is given as TGTGCCAGCAGTATCCAGGGAAAGACCAATCAGCCCCAGCATTTT.